Below, 5 T cell receptor beta chains from the same sample are listed, as sequenced in a study of persistence of HIV-infected CD4 T cells. This nonspecific control used anti-CD3/anti-CD28 bead stimulation of CD4+ T cells. Sorting selected CD4+ T cells upregulating both CD40 ligand and CD69. These receptors' targets are unknown. The immunoSEQ assay was version 4, run in survey mode. The repertoire was sequenced with immunoSEQ multiplex PCR; TCRdb's copy has only in-frame clones and lacks some. The table has about 43,000 clones, 80% to 90% seen once. The sequences come from CD4+ T cells sorted from PBMCs after roughly 18-hour stimulation, collected from a patient who received antiretroviral therapy. These TCRs come from an adult man with HIV who was CMV-seropositive.

The CDR3 DNA reads TGTGCCAGCTCCCCCCAAGCCAGTTTTTACAATGAGCAGTTCTTC. Amino acid sequence: CASSPQASFYNEQFF. The chain has TRBV14 and TRBJ2-1; D is unclear. The CDR3 runs 15 residues. Germline V gene sequence: CDR1 SGHDN, CDR2 FVKESK. V was cut by 8 bases and J by 4 bases, with 18 bases left in between. Combining the CDR3 with reference TRBV14 and TRBJ2-1 gives the whole variable domain EAGVTQFPSHSVIEKGQTVTLRCDPISGHDNLYWYRRVMGKEIKFLLHFVKESKQDESGMPNNRFLAERTGGTYSTLKVQPAELEDSGVYFCASSPQASFYNEQFFGPGTRLTVL.

This chain joins TRBV3-1 (or the pseudogene TRBV3-2) and TRBJ2-1; TRBD2 aligns across 9 bases. Trimming removed 0 bases from V and 3 bases from J; junction bases left unmatched: 6. The CDR3 runs to 17 residues. Germline V gene lookup returns CDR1 LGHDT and CDR2 YNNKEL (reference sequence). The CDR3 loop is CASSQDGGRGGYNEQFF. The CDR3 coding sequence is TGTGCCAGCAGCCAAGATGGAGGGCGGGGGGGCTACAATGAGCAGTTCTTC.

V usage is TRBV7-7 and J usage is TRBJ2-2; D possibly uses TRBD1 or TRBD2 (5 bases each). The CDR3 runs 16 residues. V lost 1 base, J lost 2 bases, and 11 bases lay in between. CDR1 SSHAT and CDR2 FNYEAQ come from the germline V gene (reference sequence). CDR3 coding DNA: TGTGCCAGCAGCTTAGGCCGGGGCGTAAACACCGGGGAGCTGTTTTTT. This translates into CASSLGRGVNTGELFF.

The J gene is TRBJ2-7, the V gene TRBV20-1; D call uncertain. The V gene's germline CDR1 is DFQATT and CDR2 SNEGSKA (reference sequence). The CDR3 runs to 12 residues. V was trimmed by 3 bases and J by 2 bases, leaving 8 bases between them. The CDR3 DNA follows: TGCAGTGCTAGTCGAGACCCCTACGAGCAGTACTTC. It is translated as CSASRDPYEQYF.

The chain combines TRBV5-5 with TRBJ1-5, with D hard to call. This CDR3 has 13 residues. The V gene's germline CDR1 is SGHKS and CDR2 YYEKEE (reference sequence). Trimming stripped 4 bases from V and 3 bases from J, with 8 bases between. In DNA, the CDR3 is TGTGCCAGCAGCCCCGTTACCAATCAGCCCCAGCATTTT. Protein product: CASSPVTNQPQHF. Based on the CDR3 plus reference TRBV5-5 and TRBJ1-5, the full variable domain is DAGVTQSPTHLIKTRGQQVTLRCSPISGHKSVSWYQQVLGQGPQFIFQYYEKEERGRGNFPDRFSARQFPNYSSELNVNALLLGDSALYLCASSPVTNQPQHFGDGTRLSIL.